What follows is one TCR beta chain and its context. Its target is not known. The sample is drawn from a study of a mutant IDH1 vaccine in newly diagnosed glioma. Study details: Patients were given eight vaccinations, scheduled in weeks 1, 3, 5, 7, 11, 15, 19 and 23. Radiotherapy alone preceded vaccination by 4-6 weeks; alternatively, vaccination started with temozolomide cycles.

CDR1 SQVTM and CDR2 ANQGSEA come from the germline V gene. The CDR3 spans 11 residues. Deletions cut 1 base from V and 4 bases from J, with 4 bases between. Study conclusions and caveats: Whatever changes occurred in top peripheral T cell clonotypes seemed unrelated to pseudoprogression.

Documented time point: week 11, during vaccination. Doses comprised 300 ug of mutant IDH1 20-mer peptide each, plus topical imiquimod. Profiling relied on immunoSEQ multiplex PCR, and the TCRdb table lists in-frame clones only, not all of them. The data hold under 150,000 clones, with 90% observed a single time. This TCR derives from a woman aged 50 to 65 with glioma. V gene TRBV29-1 combines with J gene TRBJ1-1; D is undetermined. The sequencing here drew on PBMCs, taken from a glioma patient whose treatment included an IDH1 peptide vaccine. Here the CDR3 DNA reads TGCAGCGTTGAAGGGGGCACTGAAGCTTTCTTT. Its protein is CSVEGGTEAFF.